This T cell receptor (beta chain) derives from a study of blood T cell repertoires in COVID-19. The CDR3 has 16 amino acids. Germline V gene data show CDR1 as LGHNT and CDR2 as FRNRAP. The ends lost 0 bases at V and 7 bases at J; junction bases unmatched: 6. Method: immunoSEQ multiplex PCR; TCRdb's copy keeps in-frame clones and lacks some. The table includes approximately 460,000 clones, about 88% detected once. This sequence was found in a man younger than 35 with COVID-19, enrolled during active disease. The chain is built from TRBV12-5 and TRBJ2-1, with TRBD2 identical over 10 bases. Source material: peripheral blood. DNA for the CDR3: TGTGCTAGTGGTTTGGTAGCGGGGGGGCCTCTAAATGAGCAGTTCTTC. Protein: CASGLVAGGPLNEQFF.